A single TCR beta chain is shown here with its context. The antigen is not known. This entry is derived from a study of cytomegalovirus exposure and HLA in healthy donors. Study as a whole: Earlier findings included some 120 million unique TCR beta sequences obtained from 170 million or so T cells. Early release data held 75 million to 90 million unique TCRs from HLA-typed donors. Study-wide results and caveats: In an earlier analysis, productive rearrangement rates for most beta V segments clustered near 87% or 30%.

Vbeta (60) and Jbeta (13) primers were used in the PCR. In the authors' workflow: A follow-up analysis tallied about 88 million unique TCR beta chains, roughly 11 million shared. Here immunoSEQ multiplex PCR was the method, and the copy in TCRdb shows in-frame clones only, minus some. That table furnishes V, J and clone size, whereas the DNA furnished D and trimming. This sample has 200,000 to 250,000 clones; about 78% occur once, and the top ten carry less than 4.5%. The V gene end was trimmed by 2 bases and the J gene end by 5 bases; junction bases not matched to a gene: 1. The CDR3 extends over 13 amino acids. The germline V gene has CDR1 SGHRS and CDR2 YFSETQ.

Sample: PBMCs. The origin of this receptor is a male donor in good health and CMV-seronegative. The chain has TRBV5-1 and TRBJ1-5; 7 bases agree with TRBD1. CDR3 in DNA: TGCGCCAGCAGCTTTGACAGGGATCAGCCCCAGCATTTT. This encodes CASSFDRDQPQHF.